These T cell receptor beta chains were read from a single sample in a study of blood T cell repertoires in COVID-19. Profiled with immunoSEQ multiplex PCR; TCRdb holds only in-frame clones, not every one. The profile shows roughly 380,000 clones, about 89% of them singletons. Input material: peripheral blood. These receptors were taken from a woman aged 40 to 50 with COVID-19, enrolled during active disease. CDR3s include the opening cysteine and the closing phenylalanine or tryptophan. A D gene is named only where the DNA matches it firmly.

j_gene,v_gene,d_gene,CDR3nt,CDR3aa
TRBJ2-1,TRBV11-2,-,TGTGCCAGCAGGACAGTGAGGAGCTCCTACAATGAGCAGTTCTTC,CASRTVRSSYNEQFF
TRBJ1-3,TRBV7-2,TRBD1,TGTGCCAGCAGCTCACAGGGGCCGGGTTACACCATATATTTT,CASSSQGPGYTIYF
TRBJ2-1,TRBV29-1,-,TGCAGCGTTCTAGCCCCGGACCGGTACAATGAGCAGTTCTTC,CSVLAPDRYNEQFF
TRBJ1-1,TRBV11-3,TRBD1,TGTGCCAGCAGCCCGGGACAGGGGCGCTCGAACACTGAAGCTTTCTTT,CASSPGQGRSNTEAFF
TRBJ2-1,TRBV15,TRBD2,TGTGCCACCAGCAGAGGGGGAGGGAGGAATGAGCAGTTCTTC,CATSRGGGRNEQFF
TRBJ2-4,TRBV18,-,TGTGCCAGCTCGTCCGCCCCCGGCGGAGTAGCCAAAAACATTCAGTACTTC,CASSSAPGGVAKNIQYF
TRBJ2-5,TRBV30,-,TGTGCCTGTAGACAGTTCTTTCGGGAGACCCAGTACTTC,CACRQFFRETQYF
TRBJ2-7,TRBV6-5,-,TGTGCCAGCAGTCCTTCGATAGCACTTCTCTACGGCCAGTACTTC,CASSPSIALLYGQYF
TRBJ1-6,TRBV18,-,TGTGCCAGCTCACCTAAGAGTAGCTCCTATAATTCACCCCTCCACTTT,CASSPKSSSYNSPLHF
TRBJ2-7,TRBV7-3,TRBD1,TGTGCCAGCAGCGCCCGGGACAGCTACGAGCAGTACTTC,CASSARDSYEQYF
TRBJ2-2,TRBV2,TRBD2,TGTGCCAGCAGCTCGGGTCTAGCGGGCACCGGGGAGCTGTTTTTT,CASSSGLAGTGELFF
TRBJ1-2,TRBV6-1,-,TGTGCCAGCAGTGACAACAGGCGAAACTATGGCTACACCTTC,CASSDNRRNYGYTF
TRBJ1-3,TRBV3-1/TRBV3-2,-,TGTGCCAGCAGCCAAGAAATCGGCCCCGGCGGGAACACCATATATTTT,CASSQEIGPGGNTIYF
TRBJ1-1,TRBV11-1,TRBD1,TGTGCCAGCAGCTCGGACAGGTGGAACACTGAAGCTTTCTTT,CASSSDRWNTEAFF
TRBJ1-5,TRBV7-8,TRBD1,TGTGCCAGCAGCTTAGCGCCCCCAAGGGGGCAGAGGCCCCAGCATTTT,CASSLAPPRGQRPQHF
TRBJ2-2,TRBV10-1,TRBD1,TGCGCCAGCAGTGAAAGACAGGGAGCGAACACCGGGGAGCTGTTTTTT,CASSERQGANTGELFF
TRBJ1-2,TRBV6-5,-,TGTGCCAGCAGACCCACAGGAAACTATGGCTACACCTTC,CASRPTGNYGYTF
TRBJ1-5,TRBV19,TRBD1,TGTGCCAGTACCCCGACAGGGGTTCAGCCCCAGCATTTT,CASTPTGVQPQHF
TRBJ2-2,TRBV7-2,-,TGTGCCAGCAGCCCAGTAGCGGTTTTTAACACCGGGGAGCTGTTTTTT,CASSPVAVFNTGELFF
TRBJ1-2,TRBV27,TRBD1,TGTGCCAGCAGTAGGACAGGGCATTATGGCTACACCTTC,CASSRTGHYGYTF
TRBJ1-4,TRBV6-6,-,TGTGCCAGCAGTTACGCGGGAGGGGAAAAACTGTTTTTT,CASSYAGGEKLFF
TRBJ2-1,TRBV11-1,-,TGTGCCAGCAGCCTTACCGGGCGGGCCTACAATGAGCAGTTCTTC,CASSLTGRAYNEQFF
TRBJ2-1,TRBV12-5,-,TGTGCTAGTGGTCCCCCCACAGTCCTAGCGAGTCTTTACAATGAGCAGTTCTTC,CASGPPTVLASLYNEQFF
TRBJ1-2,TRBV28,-,TGTGCCAGCAGTCAACCAGACAGCTATGGCTACACCTTC,CASSQPDSYGYTF
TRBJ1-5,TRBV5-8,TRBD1,TGTGCCAGCAGCACGGGACAGGGAACTTATAGCAATCAGCCCCAGCATTTT,CASSTGQGTYSNQPQHF
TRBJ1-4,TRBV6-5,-,TGTGCCAGCAGTCTATTTGGACAGAATAATGAAAAACTGTTTTTT,CASSLFGQNNEKLFF
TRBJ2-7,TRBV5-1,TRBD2,TGCGCCAGCAGCTTGGCCCTAGCGGGAGGCCACGACTACGAGCAGTACTTC,CASSLALAGGHDYEQYF
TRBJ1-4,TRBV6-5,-,TGTGCCAGCCGGCGGGCAGGGGATGATGAAAAACTGTTTTTT,CASRRAGDDEKLFF